Presented here are 5 T cell receptor beta chains from one specimen sequenced in a study of early T cells in non-severe SARS-CoV-2 infection. TCRdb itself ran the 5' RACE reads through MiXCR, one entry per CDR3 protein. The sample has about 54,000 distinct CDR3 sequences, roughly 7.8% seen once. Sequencing used whole blood, obtained at baseline. These receptors all stem from an adult who was a healthcare worker with PCR-confirmed SARS-CoV-2 infection or an uninfected control (not recorded which).

The chain joins TRBV7-2 to TRBJ2-7, with D uncertain. The CDR3 is 13 amino acids. V was shortened by 2 bases and J by 6 bases, with 11 bases between the two germline ends. Germline V gene lookup returns CDR1 SGHTA and CDR2 FQGNSA. CDR3 sequence reads: CASSLSWGSEQYF. CDR3 coding DNA: TGTGCCAGCAGCTTATCGTGGGGTTCCGAGCAGTACTTC.

This clonotype has a handful of counts. CDR3 sequence (DNA): TGTGCCAGCAGCCACGGACTAGCGGGATTGGAGACCCAGTACTTC. This gives the protein CASSHGLAGLETQYF. The rearrangement uses TRBV11-3 and TRBJ2-5; 12 bases match TRBD2. The ends lost 5 bases at V and 5 bases at J; junction bases unmatched: 6. This CDR3 is built from 15 residues. Germline CDR1 SGHNT, CDR2 YENEEA.

This clonotype was detected ten times or more. The rearrangement joins TRBV4-1 to TRBJ2-5; D gene uncertain. The V end lost 1 base, the J end lost 5 bases, and 8 bases lay between the germline ends. This CDR3 contains 13 residues. Germline assignment: CDR1 MGHRA and CDR2 YSYEKL. The CDR3, as DNA: TGCGCCAGCAGCCAAGTGCTAGTGGAGACCCAGTACTTC. Its protein product is CASSQVLVETQYF.

This clonotype was picked up a small number of times. CDR3 DNA: TGTGCCAGCAGTTTAAGTCAGCCCCAGCATTTT. Translated, it gives CASSLSQPQHF. The J gene is TRBJ1-5, the V gene TRBV12-3 or TRBV12-4; D is unresolved. The CDR3 length is 11 residues. V lost 2 bases and J lost 6, with 2 bases in between.

This clonotype was detected only a few times. The chain employs TRBV6-5 and TRBJ2-3; 8 bases align to TRBD2. CDR3 size: 15 residues. Losses at the gene ends were 2 bases for V and 3 bases for J; bases not matched to a gene: 4. In germline, CDR1 is MNHEY, CDR2 SVGAGI. In DNA, the CDR3 is TGTGCCAGCAGTTACACGGGGGGGCCAACAGATACGCAGTATTTT. Translated: CASSYTGGPTDTQYF.